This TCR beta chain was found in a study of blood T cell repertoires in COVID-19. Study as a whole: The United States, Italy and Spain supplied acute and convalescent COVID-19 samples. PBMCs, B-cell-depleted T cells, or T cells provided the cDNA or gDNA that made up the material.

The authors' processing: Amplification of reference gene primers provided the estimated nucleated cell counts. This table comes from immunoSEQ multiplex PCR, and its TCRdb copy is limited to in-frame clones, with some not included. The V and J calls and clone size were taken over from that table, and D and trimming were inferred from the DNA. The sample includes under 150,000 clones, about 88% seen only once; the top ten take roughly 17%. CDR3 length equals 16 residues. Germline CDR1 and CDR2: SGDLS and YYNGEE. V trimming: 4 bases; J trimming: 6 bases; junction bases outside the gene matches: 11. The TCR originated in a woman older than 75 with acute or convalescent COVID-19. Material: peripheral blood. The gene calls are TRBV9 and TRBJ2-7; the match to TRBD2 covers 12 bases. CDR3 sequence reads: CASSPRVTSGSTEQYF. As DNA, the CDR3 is TGTGCCAGCAGCCCCCGGGTGACTAGCGGGAGTACCGAGCAGTACTTC.